This passage covers 14 T cell receptor beta chains from one sample sequenced in a study of post-analysis software for immune sequencing data. Study-level points and caveats: With TRBV5-6, TRBV5-1 and TRBV20-1 included, 5 or 6 TRBV segments were more frequent in patients than in controls.

These receptors have no known antigen. TCR beta cDNA libraries had unique molecular identifiers. TCRdb called the PCR reads again in MiXCR, with one record for every CDR3 protein. The repertoire holds about 540,000 distinct CDR3 sequences, around a third seen once, with around 6% in the top ten. Sequenced: blood. The receptor set was obtained from a girl between 2 and 17 years old with multiple sclerosis.

This clonotype was found a few times. The J gene is TRBJ2-4, the V gene TRBV25-1; 7 bases are shared with TRBD2. This CDR3 contains 16 residues. CDR1 and CDR2 (germline): MGHDK, SYGVNS. Trimming cost V 1 base and J 0 bases; bases outside gene matches: 3. CDR3: CASSEWGGEAKNIQYF. In DNA, the CDR3 is TGTGCCAGCAGTGAATGGGGAGGGGAAGCCAAAAACATTCAGTACTTC.

This clonotype has only one observation. This chain links TRBV12-3 or TRBV12-4 with TRBJ2-1; 8 nucleotides line up with TRBD1. This CDR3 region has 14 residues. V lost 5 bases, J lost 11 bases, and 11 bases stayed unmatched. The CDR3 DNA follows: TGTGCCAGCAGTCTGGACAGGGCTTCCCACAAGCAGTTCTTC. Its translation is CASSLDRASHKQFF.

This clonotype was found a few times. The V gene is TRBV3-1, the J gene TRBJ1-6; D remains ambiguous. V was trimmed by 0 bases and J by 7 bases, leaving 7 bases between them. Per germline, CDR1 LGHDT and CDR2 YNNKEL (reference sequence). The CDR3 is 14 residues long. In DNA, the CDR3 is TGTGCCAGCAGCCAAGAATCCGGGAATTCACCCCTCCACTTT. Its translation is CASSQESGNSPLHF.

The rearrangement links TRBV15 to TRBJ2-3; D remains ambiguous. Per the germline V gene, CDR1 is LNHNV and CDR2 is YYDKDF (reference sequence). This CDR3 spans 17 amino acids. V lost 3 bases and J 0 bases, leaving 16 bases between the germline ends. In DNA, the CDR3 is TGTGCCACCAGCAGGGGCCAGATAACCGCTAGCACAGATACGCAGTATTTT. Its protein is CATSRGQITASTDTQYF.

The rearrangement uses TRBV7-9 and TRBJ2-2; D perhaps matches TRBD2 (6 bases). CDR3 length equals 14 residues. V was cut by 4 bases and J by 5 bases, with 11 bases left in between. The germline CDR1 and CDR2 sequences are SEHNR and FQNEAQ (reference sequence). This chain's CDR3 is CASSSPSGTGELFF. Here the CDR3 DNA reads TGTGCCAGCAGCTCACCAAGCGGGACCGGGGAGCTGTTTTTT.

This chain uses TRBV7-9 with TRBJ1-1; D remains unclear. The CDR3 sequence is 15 residues long. V lost 1 base to trimming and J lost 5 bases, with 14 bases between them. Germline lookup yields CDR1 SEHNR and CDR2 FQNEAQ (reference sequence). The CDR3 loop reads CASSLGPGRETEAFF. The DNA for the CDR3 is TGTGCCAGCAGCTTAGGTCCAGGAAGGGAAACTGAAGCTTTCTTT.

This chain connects TRBV4-1 to TRBJ1-2; D gene unclear. The CDR3 is 14 amino acids. Trimming took 8 bases from V and 3 from J, leaving 16 bases between them. Per the germline V gene, CDR1 is MGHRA and CDR2 is YSYEKL. DNA of the CDR3: TGCGCCAGCGCCGAGAACGTGTGGGACTATGGCTACACCTTC. Translating it yields CASAENVWDYGYTF.

This clonotype has more than one count but fewer than ten. The chain couples TRBV7-8 to TRBJ2-5; no definite D call. Trimming left V 1 base short and J 11 bases short, with 14 bases between. Germline-derived CDR1 and CDR2 are SGHVS and FQNEAQ. CDR3 size: 13 residues. The CDR3 protein is CASSLDWVREQYF. CDR3 sequence (DNA): TGTGCCAGCAGCTTAGACTGGGTGAGAGAGCAGTACTTC.

The genes are TRBV14 and TRBJ1-2; D call uncertain. Trimming left V 4 bases short and J 5 bases short, with 17 bases between. The CDR3 has 15 residues. Per germline, CDR1 SGHDN and CDR2 FVKESK. The CDR3 loop is CASSLLPEPAYGYTF. CDR3 in DNA: TGTGCCAGCAGCCTCCTACCGGAGCCGGCATATGGCTACACCTTC.

The gene calls are TRBV5-6 and TRBJ1-1; TRBD1 aligns across 8 bases. The CDR3 is made up of 13 amino acids. Germline V gives CDR1 SGHDT, CDR2 YYEEEE. J was trimmed by 5 bases and V by 3 bases; bases with no gene match: 3. The CDR3: CASSSYRGTEAFF. CDR3 bases: TGTGCCAGCAGCTCATACAGGGGGACTGAAGCTTTCTTT.

This clonotype has ten or more counts. The V and J genes are TRBV4-1 and TRBJ1-2; the D is unclear. Deletions cut 2 bases from V and 4 bases from J, with 17 bases between. Germline CDR1 MGHRA, CDR2 YSYEKL. The CDR3 has 16 residues. CDR3 nucleotide sequence: TGCGCCAGCAGCCAAATCTGGCGACGGTATAGCTATGGCTACACCTTC. Residues: CASSQIWRRYSYGYTF.

V is TRBV12-3 or TRBV12-4 and J is TRBJ1-1; 7 bases map to TRBD1. Trimming took 3 bases from V and 1 from J; bases not matched to a gene: 8. The CDR3 sequence is 16 residues long. In DNA form, the CDR3 reads TGTGCCAGCAGTTTTTTTACGGGACAGTCGAACACTGAAGCTTTCTTT. It translates to CASSFFTGQSNTEAFF.

V and J are TRBV7-2 and TRBJ2-2, with TRBD2 matching over 8 bases. There are 16 residues in the CDR3. CDR1 SGHTA and CDR2 FQGNSA come from the germline V gene. V lost 5 bases to trimming and J lost 4 bases; unmatched junction nucleotides: 9. The CDR3 DNA reads TGTGCCAGCAGCCTATCGGGGGGGCCGAGCACCGGGGAGCTGTTTTTT. Translation gives CASSLSGGPSTGELFF.

Comment on this clonotype: At one of its ends the junction is not consistent with the germline gene, which may arise from a read error. J is TRBJ2-7 and V is TRBV11-3; 9 bases are a match to TRBD1. CDR1 SGHNT and CDR2 YENEEA come from the germline V gene. The CDR3 length is 16 residues. The CDR3 protein is CASSLPPRQGGYGQYF. In DNA form, the CDR3 reads TGTGCCAGCAGCTTGCCCCCACGACAGGGGGGCTACGGGCAGTACTTC.